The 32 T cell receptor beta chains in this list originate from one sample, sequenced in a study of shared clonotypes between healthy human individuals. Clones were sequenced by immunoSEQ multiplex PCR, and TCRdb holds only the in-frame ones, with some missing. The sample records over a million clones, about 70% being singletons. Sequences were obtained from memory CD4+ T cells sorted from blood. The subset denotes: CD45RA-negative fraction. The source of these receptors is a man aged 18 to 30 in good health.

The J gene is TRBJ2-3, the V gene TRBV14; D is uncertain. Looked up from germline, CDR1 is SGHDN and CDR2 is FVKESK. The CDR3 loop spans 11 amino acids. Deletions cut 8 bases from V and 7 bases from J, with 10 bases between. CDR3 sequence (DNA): TGTGCCAGCTCCAAGGGAAATACGCAGTATTTT. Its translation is CASSKGNTQYF.

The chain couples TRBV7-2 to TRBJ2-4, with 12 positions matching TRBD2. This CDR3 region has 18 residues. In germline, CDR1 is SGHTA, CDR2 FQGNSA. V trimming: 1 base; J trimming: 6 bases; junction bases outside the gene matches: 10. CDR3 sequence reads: CASSLGPGTSGRGNIQYF. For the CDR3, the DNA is TGTGCCAGCAGCTTAGGCCCCGGGACTAGCGGGCGGGGAAACATTCAGTACTTC.

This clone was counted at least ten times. In DNA form, the CDR3 reads TGTGCCAGCAGTGAACTAGACAGGAACACCGGGGAGCTGTTTTTT. It codes for CASSELDRNTGELFF. This sequence joins TRBV25-1 and TRBJ2-2; possibly TRBD1 for D (5 bases). This CDR3 spans 15 amino acids. V lost 2 bases and J 1 base, leaving 8 bases between the germline ends. Germline assignment: CDR1 MGHDK and CDR2 SYGVNS.

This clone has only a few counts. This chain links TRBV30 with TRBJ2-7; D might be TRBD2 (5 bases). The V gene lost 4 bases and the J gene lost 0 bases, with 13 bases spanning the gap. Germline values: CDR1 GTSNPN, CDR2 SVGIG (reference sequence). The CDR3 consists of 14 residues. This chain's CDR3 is CAWTPLASSYEQYF. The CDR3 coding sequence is TGTGCCTGGACCCCTCTAGCAAGCTCCTACGAGCAGTACTTC.

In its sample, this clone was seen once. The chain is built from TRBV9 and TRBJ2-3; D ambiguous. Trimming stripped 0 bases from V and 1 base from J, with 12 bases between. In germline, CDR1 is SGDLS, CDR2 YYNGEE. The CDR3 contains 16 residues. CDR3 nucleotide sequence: TGTGCCAGCAGCGTAGGGGGTGCGACGGGCACAGATACGCAGTATTTT. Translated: CASSVGGATGTDTQYF.

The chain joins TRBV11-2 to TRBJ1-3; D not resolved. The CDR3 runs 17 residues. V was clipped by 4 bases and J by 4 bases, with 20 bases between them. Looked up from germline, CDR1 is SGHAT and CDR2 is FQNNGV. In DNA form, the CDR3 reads TGTGCCAGCAGCTCCGCGAATCGGGGTCCCAGCGGAAACACCATATATTTT. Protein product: CASSSANRGPSGNTIYF.

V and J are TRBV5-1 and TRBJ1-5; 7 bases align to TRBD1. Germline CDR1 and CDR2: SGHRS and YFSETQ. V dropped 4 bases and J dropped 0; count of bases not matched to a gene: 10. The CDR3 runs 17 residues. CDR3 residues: CASSQRTGLHSNQPQHF. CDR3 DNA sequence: TGCGCCAGCAGCCAAAGGACAGGCCTCCATAGCAATCAGCCCCAGCATTTT.

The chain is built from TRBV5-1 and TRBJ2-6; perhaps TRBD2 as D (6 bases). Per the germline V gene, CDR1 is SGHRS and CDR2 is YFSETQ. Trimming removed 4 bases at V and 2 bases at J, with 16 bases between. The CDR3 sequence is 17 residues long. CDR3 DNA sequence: TGCGCCAGCAGCCCTAAAACCGGGAGTACTGGGGCCAACGTCCTGACTTTC. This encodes CASSPKTGSTGANVLTF.

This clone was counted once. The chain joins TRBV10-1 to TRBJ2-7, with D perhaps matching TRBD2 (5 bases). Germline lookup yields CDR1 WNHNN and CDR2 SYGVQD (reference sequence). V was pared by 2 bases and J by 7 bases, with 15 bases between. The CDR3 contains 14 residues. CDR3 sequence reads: CASSEAQGGQEQYF. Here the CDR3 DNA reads TGCGCCAGCAGTGAGGCCCAAGGCGGGCAAGAGCAGTACTTC.

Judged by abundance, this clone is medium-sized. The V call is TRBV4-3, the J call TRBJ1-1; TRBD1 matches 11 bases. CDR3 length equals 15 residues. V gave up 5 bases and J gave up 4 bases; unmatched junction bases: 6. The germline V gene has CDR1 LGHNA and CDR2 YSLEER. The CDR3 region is CASSWPGQGVTEAFF. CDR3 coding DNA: TGCGCCAGCAGCTGGCCGGGACAGGGGGTCACTGAAGCTTTCTTT.

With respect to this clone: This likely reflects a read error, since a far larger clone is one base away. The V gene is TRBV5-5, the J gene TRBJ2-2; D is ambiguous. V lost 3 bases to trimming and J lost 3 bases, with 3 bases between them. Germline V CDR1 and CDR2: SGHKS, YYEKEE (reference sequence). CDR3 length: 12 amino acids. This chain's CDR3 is CASSWDTGELFF. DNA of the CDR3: TGTGCCAGCAGCTGGGACACCGGGGAGCTGTTTTTT.

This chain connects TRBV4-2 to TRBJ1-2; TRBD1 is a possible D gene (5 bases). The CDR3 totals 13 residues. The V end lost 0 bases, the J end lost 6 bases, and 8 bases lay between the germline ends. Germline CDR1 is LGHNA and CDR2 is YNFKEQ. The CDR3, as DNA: TGTGCCAGCAGCCAAGATCCGGGGGATGGCTACACCTTC. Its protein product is CASSQDPGDGYTF.

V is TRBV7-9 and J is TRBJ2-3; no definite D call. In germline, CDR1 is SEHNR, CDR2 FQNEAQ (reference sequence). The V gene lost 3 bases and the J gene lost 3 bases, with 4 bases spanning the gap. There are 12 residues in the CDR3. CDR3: CASSFETDTQYF. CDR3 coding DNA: TGTGCCAGCAGCTTCGAAACAGATACGCAGTATTTT.

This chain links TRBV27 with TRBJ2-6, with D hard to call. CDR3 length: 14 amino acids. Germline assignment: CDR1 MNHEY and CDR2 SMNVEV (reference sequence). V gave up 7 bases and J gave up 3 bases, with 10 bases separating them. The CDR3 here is CASTDSGGANVLTF. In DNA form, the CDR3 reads TGTGCCAGCACCGACTCCGGTGGGGCCAACGTCCTGACTTTC.

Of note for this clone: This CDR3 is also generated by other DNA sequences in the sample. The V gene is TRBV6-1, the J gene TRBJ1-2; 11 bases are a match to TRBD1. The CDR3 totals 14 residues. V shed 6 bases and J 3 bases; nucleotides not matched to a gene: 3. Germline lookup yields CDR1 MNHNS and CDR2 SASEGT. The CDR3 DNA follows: TGTGCCAGCAGGGCGGGACAGGGGGACTATGGCTACACCTTC. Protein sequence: CASRAGQGDYGYTF.

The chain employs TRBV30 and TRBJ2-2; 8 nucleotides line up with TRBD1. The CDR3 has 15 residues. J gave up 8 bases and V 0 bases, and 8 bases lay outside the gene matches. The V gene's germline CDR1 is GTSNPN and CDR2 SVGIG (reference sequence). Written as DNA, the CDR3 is TGTGCCTGGAGTGTAGGTTGGACAGGGATTGGGGAGCTGTTTTTT. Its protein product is CAWSVGWTGIGELFF.

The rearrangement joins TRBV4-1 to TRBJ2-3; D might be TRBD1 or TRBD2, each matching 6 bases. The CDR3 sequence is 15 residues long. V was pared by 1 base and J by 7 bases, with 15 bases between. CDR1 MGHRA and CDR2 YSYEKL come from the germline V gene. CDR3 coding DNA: TGCGCCAGCAGCCAAGGAGGGGGAGGTAGCAATACGCAGTATTTT. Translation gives CASSQGGGGSNTQYF.

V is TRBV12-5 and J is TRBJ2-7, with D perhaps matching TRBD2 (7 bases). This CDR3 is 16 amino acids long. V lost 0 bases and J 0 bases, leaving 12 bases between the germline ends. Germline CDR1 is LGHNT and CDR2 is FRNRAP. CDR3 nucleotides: TGTGCTAGTGGTTTGGTAAGGGGGACTATCTCCTACGAGCAGTACTTC. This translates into CASGLVRGTISYEQYF.

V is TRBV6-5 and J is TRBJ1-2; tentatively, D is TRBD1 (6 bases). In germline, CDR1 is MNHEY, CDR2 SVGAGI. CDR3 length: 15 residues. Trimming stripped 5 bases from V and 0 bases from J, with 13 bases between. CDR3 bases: TGTGCCAGCAGTCCCACAGGGAATACTAACTATGGCTACACCTTC. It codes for CASSPTGNTNYGYTF.

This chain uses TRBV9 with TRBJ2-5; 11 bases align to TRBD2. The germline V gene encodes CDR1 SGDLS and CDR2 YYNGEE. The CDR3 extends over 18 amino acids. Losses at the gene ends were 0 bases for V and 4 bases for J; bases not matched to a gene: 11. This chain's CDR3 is CASSVVPSSGRAGETQYF. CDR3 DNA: TGTGCCAGCAGCGTAGTTCCTAGTAGCGGGAGGGCCGGAGAGACCCAGTACTTC. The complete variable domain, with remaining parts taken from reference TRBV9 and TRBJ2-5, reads DSGVTQTPKHLITATGQRVTLRCSPRSGDLSVYWYQQSLDQGLQFLIQYYNGEERAKGNILERFSAQQFPDLHSELNLSSLELGDSALYFCASSVVPSSGRAGETQYFGPGTRLLVL.

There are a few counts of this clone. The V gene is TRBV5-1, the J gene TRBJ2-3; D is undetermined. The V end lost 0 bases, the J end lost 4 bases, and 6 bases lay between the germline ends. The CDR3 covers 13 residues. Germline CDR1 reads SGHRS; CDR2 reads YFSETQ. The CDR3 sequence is CASSLGGPDTQYF. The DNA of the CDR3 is TGCGCCAGCAGCTTGGGGGGTCCAGATACGCAGTATTTT.

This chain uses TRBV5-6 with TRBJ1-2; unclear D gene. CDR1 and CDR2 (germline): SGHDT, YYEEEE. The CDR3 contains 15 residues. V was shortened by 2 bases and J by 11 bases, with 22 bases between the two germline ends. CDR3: CASSFGSSDTYRYTF. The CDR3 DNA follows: TGTGCCAGCAGCTTTGGTAGCTCCGATACCTACCGATACACCTTC.

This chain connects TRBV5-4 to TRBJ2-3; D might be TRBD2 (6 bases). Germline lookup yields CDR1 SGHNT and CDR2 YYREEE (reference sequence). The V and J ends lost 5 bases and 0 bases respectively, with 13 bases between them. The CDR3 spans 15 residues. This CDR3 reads CASRVGGPSTDTQYF. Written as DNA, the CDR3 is TGTGCCAGCAGGGTGGGAGGCCCTAGCACAGATACGCAGTATTTT.

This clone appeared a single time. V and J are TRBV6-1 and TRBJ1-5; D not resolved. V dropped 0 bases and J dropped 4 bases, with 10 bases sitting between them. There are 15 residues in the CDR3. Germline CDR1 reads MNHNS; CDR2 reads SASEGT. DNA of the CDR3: TGTGCCAGCAGTGAAGCCCACGGTATAAATCAGCCCCAGCATTTT. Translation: CASSEAHGINQPQHF.

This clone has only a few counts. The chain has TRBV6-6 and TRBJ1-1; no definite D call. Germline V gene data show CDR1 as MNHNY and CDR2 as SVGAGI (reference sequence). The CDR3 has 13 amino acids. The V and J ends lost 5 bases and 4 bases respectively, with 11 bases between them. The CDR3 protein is CASSAQDRTEAFF. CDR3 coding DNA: TGTGCCAGCAGTGCGCAGGACCGCACTGAAGCTTTCTTT.

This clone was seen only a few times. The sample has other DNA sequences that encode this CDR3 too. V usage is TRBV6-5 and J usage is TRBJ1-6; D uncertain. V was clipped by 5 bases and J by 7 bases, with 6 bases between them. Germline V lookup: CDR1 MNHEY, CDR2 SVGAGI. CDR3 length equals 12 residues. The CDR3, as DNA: TGTGCCAGCAGTAGTATCAATTCACCCCTCCACTTT. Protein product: CASSSINSPLHF.

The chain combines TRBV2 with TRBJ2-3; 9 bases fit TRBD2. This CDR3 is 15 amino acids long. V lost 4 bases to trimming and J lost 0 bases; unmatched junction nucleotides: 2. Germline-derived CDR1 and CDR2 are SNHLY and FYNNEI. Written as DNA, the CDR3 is TGTGCCAGCAGTGTTGCGGGAGGGAGCACAGATACGCAGTATTTT. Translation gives CASSVAGGSTDTQYF.

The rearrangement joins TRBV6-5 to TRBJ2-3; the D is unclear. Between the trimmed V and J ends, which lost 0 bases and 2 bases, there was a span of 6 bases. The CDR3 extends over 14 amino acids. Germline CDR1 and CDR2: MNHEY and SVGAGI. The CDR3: CASSYSTTTDTQYF. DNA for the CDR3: TGTGCCAGCAGTTACTCGACCACCACAGATACGCAGTATTTT.

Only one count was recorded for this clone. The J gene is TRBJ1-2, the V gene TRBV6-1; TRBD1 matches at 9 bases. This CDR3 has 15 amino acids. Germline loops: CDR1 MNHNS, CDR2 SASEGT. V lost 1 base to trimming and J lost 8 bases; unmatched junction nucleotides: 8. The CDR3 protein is CASSEVVHRGRGYTF. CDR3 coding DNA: TGTGCCAGCAGTGAAGTTGTCCACAGGGGGCGGGGCTACACCTTC.

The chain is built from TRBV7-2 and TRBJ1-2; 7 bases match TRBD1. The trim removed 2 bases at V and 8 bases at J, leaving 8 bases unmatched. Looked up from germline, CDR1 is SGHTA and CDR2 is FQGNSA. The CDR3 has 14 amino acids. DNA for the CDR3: TGTGCCAGCAGCTTATCGGGACAGAAGTCGGGCTACACCTTC. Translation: CASSLSGQKSGYTF.

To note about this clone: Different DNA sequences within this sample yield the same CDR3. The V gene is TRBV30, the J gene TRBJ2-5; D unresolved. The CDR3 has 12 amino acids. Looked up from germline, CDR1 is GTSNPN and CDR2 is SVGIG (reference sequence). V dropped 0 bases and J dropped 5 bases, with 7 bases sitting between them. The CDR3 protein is CAWSVGRETQYF. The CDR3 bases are TGTGCCTGGAGTGTAGGGCGGGAGACCCAGTACTTC.

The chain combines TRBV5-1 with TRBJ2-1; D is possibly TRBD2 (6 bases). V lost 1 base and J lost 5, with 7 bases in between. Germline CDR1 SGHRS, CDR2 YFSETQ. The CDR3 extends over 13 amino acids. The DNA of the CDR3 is TGCGCCAGCAGCTTGTGGGGGGACAATGAGCAGTTCTTC. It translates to CASSLWGDNEQFF.